This TCR beta chain originates from a study of T cell changes during pregnancy in multiple sclerosis (dated by TCRdb to the late 2010s). Background on the whole study: In women with multiple sclerosis, the researchers looked at how the T cell repertoire shifted as pregnancy progressed.

Libraries were constructed by the immunoSEQ multiplex PCR assay. The source is immuneACCESS, and TCRdb retained only in-frame sequences with V and J called. Part of the clones is not carried over; for the studies checked, unresolved V genes explain less than half of this, and the remainder is unexplained. Present in this sample are around 80,000 clones, about 91% of which were seen just once. Approximately 1.5% of the sample is taken by the ten largest. CDR1 and CDR2 (SNHLY, FYNNEI) derive from the germline V gene. The junction carries 15 bases between V and J, which are trimmed by 6 bases and 3 bases respectively. Counted from cysteine to phenylalanine, this CDR3 has 14 amino acids. Of all the DNA, just the CDR3 is kept, 42 bases in frame from base 1. On this clone: This clone's antigen is unknown. Per-base quality was not reported, and no clone a single base away is much larger than it.

The rearranged chain carries TRBV2 and TRBJ2-7, and TRBD1 may be the D gene, going by 5 matching bases. The specimen was peripheral blood, collected before pregnancy. This receptor was identified in a female donor with multiple sclerosis, enrolled in a pregnancy study. CDR3 region: CASRAQGEVYEQYF. The sequenced DNA: TGTGCCAGCAGAGCCCAGGGTGAGGTCTACGAGCAGTACTTC.